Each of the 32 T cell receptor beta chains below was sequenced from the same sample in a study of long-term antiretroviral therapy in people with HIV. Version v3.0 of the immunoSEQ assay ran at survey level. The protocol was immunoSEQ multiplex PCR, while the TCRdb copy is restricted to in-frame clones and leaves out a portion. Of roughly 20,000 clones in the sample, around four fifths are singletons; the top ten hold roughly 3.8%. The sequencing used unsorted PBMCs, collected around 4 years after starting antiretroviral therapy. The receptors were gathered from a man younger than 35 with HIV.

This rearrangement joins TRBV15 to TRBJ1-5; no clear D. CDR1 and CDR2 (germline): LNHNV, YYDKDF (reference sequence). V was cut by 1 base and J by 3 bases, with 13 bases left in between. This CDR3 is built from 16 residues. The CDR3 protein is CATSRGLDQPNQPQHF. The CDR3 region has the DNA TGTGCCACCAGCAGAGGACTAGACCAACCCAATCAGCCCCAGCATTTT. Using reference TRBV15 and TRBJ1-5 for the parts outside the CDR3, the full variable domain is DAMVIQNPRYQVTQFGKPVTLSCSQTLNHNVMYWYQQKSSQAPKLLFHYYDKDFNNEADTPDNFQSRRPNTSFCFLDIRSPGLGDTAMYLCATSRGLDQPNQPQHFGDGTRLSIL.

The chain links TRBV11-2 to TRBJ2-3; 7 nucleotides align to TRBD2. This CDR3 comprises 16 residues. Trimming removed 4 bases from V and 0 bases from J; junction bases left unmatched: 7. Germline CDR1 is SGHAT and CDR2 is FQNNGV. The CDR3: CASSWSRGVSTDTQYF. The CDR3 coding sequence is TGTGCCAGCAGCTGGAGCCGGGGGGTTAGCACAGATACGCAGTATTTT. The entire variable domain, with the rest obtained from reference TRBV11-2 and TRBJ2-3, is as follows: EAGVAQSPRYKIIEKRQSVAFWCNPISGHATLYWYQQILGQGPKLLIQFQNNGVVDDSQLPKDRFSAERLKGVDSTLKIQPAKLEDSAVYLCASSWSRGVSTDTQYFGPGTRLTVL.

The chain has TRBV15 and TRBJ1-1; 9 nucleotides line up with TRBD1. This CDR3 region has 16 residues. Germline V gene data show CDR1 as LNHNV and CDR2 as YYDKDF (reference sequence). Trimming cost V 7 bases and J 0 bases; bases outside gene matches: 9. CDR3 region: CATTPGTGSMNTEAFF. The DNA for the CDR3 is TGTGCCACCACCCCCGGGACAGGGTCCATGAACACTGAAGCTTTCTTT.

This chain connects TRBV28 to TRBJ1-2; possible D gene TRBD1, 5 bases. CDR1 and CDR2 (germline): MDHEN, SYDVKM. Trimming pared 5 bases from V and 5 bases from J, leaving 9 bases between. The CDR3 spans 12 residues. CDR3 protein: CASSPTEYGYTF. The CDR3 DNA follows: TGTGCCAGCAGTCCGACAGAATATGGCTACACCTTC.

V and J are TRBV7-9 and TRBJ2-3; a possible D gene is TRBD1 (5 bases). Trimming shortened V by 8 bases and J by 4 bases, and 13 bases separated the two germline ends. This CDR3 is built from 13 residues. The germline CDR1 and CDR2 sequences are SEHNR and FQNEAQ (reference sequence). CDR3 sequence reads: CASAPLGADTQYF. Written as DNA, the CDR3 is TGTGCCAGCGCCCCGTTAGGGGCAGATACGCAGTATTTT.

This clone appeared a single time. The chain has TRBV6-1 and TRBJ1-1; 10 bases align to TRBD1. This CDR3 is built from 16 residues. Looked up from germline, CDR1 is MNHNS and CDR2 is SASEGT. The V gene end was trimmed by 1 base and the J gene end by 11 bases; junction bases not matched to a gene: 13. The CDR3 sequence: CASSEGERQGASGAFF. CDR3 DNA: TGTGCCAGCAGTGAAGGAGAACGACAGGGGGCATCTGGGGCTTTCTTT.

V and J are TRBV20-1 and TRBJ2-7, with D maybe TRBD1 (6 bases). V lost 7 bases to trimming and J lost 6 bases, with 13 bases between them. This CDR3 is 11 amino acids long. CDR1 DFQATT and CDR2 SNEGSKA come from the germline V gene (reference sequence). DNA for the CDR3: TGCAGTGTCTCCAGGGGAAGCGAGCAGTACTTC. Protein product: CSVSRGSEQYF.

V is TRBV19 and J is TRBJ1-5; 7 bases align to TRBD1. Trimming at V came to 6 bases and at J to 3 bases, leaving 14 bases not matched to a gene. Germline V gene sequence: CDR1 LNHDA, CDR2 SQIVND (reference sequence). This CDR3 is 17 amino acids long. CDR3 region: CASRRGTAEGNNQPQHF. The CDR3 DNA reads TGTGCCAGTAGGAGGGGGACAGCCGAGGGTAACAATCAGCCCCAGCATTTT.

This chain's CDR3 is CASSYGRGNEQFF. The CDR3, as DNA: TGTGCCAGCAGTTACGGTCGGGGGAATGAGCAGTTCTTC. The chain is built from TRBV6-5 and TRBJ2-1, with D possibly TRBD2 on 6 matching bases. Trimming cost V 2 bases and J 7 bases, with 9 bases left between them. This CDR3 has 13 residues. CDR1 is MNHEY and CDR2 is SVGAGI in the germline V gene.

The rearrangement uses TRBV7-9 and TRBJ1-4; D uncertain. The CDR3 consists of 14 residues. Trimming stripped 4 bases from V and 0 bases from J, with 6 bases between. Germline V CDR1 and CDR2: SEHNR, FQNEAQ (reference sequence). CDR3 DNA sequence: TGTGCCAGCAGCTCGACACCAACTAATGAAAAACTGTTTTTT. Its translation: CASSSTPTNEKLFF.

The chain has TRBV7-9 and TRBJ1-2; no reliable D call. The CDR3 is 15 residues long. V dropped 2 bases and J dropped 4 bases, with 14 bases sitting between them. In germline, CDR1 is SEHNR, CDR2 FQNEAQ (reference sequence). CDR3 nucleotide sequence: TGTGCCAGCAGCTTAAATGAGGGAGTCGCCTATGGCTACACCTTC. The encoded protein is CASSLNEGVAYGYTF.

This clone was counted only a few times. CDR3 sequence: CATATGTEYSPLHF. The DNA of the CDR3 is TGTGCCACCGCAACCGGGACGGAATATTCACCCCTCCACTTT. This chain connects TRBV27 to TRBJ1-6; D is possibly TRBD1 (5 bases). Between the trimmed V and J ends, which lost 10 bases and 8 bases, there was a span of 18 bases. Germline values: CDR1 MNHEY, CDR2 SMNVEV (reference sequence). The CDR3 runs 14 residues.

The CDR3 DNA follows: TGTGCCAGCAGCTTGGGTCAGGGAGGGTTTCAGGAGACCCAGTACTTC. This gives the protein CASSLGQGGFQETQYF. The chain carries TRBV5-6 and TRBJ2-5; TRBD2 agrees at 7 bases. Germline CDR1 reads SGHDT; CDR2 reads YYEEEE. This CDR3 region has 16 residues. J lost 5 bases, V lost 0 bases, and 10 bases had no gene match.

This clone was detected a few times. The CDR3 DNA sequence: TGTGCCAGCAGCTCCCTCGCGGACAGCTATGGCTACACCTTC. Translated: CASSSLADSYGYTF. The gene calls are TRBV4-2 and TRBJ1-2; weak D call: TRBD1 (6 bases). Deletions cut 5 bases from V and 4 bases from J, with 14 bases between. The length of the CDR3 is 14 residues. The germline V gene has CDR1 LGHNA and CDR2 YNFKEQ.

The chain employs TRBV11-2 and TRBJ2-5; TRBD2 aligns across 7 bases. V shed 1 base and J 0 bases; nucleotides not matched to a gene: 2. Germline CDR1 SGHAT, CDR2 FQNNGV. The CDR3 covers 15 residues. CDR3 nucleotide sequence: TGTGCCAGCAGCTTAGGGGGGGGGTACCAAGAGACCCAGTACTTC. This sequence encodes CASSLGGGYQETQYF.

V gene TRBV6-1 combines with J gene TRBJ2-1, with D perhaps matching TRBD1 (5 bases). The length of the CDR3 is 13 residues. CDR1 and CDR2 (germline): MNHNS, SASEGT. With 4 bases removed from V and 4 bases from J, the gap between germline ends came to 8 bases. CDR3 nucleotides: TGTGCCAGCAGTGTTTCAGGGTACAATGAGCAGTTCTTC. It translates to CASSVSGYNEQFF.

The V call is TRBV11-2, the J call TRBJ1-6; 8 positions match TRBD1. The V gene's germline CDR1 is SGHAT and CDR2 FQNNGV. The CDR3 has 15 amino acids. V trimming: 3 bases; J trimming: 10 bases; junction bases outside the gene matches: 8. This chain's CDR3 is CASSFLGQGQSPLHF. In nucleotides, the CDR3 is TGTGCCAGCAGCTTCTTAGGACAGGGCCAATCACCCCTCCACTTT. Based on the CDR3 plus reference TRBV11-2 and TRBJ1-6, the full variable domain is EAGVAQSPRYKIIEKRQSVAFWCNPISGHATLYWYQQILGQGPKLLIQFQNNGVVDDSQLPKDRFSAERLKGVDSTLKIQPAKLEDSAVYLCASSFLGQGQSPLHFGNGTRLTVT.

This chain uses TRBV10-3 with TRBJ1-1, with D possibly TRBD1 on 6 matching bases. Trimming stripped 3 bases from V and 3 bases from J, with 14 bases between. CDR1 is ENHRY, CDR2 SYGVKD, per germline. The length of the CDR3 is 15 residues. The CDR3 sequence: CAISDGGGRDTEAFF. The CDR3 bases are TGTGCCATCAGTGATGGGGGGGGCCGAGACACTGAAGCTTTCTTT.

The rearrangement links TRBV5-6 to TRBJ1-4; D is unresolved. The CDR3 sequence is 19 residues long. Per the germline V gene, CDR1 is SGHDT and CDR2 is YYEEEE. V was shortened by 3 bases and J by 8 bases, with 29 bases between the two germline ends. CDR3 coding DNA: TGTGCCAGCAGCTCCAACACGTATTCGGGCGTTTGGAATCAGGAAAAACTGTTTTTT. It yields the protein CASSSNTYSGVWNQEKLFF.

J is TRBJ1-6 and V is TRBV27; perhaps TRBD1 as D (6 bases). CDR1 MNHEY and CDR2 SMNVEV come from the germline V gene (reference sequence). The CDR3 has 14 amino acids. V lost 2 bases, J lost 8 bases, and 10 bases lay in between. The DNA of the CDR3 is TGTGCCAGCAGTTTAATGGCAGGGGATTCACCCCTCCACTTT. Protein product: CASSLMAGDSPLHF.

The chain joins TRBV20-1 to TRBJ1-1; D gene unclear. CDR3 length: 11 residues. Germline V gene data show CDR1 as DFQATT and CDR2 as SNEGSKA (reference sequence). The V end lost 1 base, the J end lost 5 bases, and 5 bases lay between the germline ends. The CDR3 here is CSARVVTEAFF. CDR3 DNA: TGCAGTGCTAGAGTCGTTACTGAAGCTTTCTTT.

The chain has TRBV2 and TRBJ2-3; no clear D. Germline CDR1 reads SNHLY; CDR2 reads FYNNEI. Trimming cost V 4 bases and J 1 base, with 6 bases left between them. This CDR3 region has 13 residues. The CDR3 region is CASSGQGTDTQYF. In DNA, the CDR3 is TGTGCCAGCAGTGGACAAGGCACAGATACGCAGTATTTT.

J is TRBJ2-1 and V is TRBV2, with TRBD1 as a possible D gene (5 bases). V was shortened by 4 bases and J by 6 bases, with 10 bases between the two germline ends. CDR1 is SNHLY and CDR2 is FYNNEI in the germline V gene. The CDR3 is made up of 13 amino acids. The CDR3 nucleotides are TGTGCCAGCAGTGTGGCAGGGTCCAATGAGCAGTTCTTC. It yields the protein CASSVAGSNEQFF.

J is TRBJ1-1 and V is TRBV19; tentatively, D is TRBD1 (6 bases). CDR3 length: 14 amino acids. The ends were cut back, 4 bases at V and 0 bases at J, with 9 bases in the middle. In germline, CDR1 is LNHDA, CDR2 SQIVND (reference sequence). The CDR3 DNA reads TGTGCCAGTAGTAGGGACACCATGAACACTGAAGCTTTCTTT. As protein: CASSRDTMNTEAFF.

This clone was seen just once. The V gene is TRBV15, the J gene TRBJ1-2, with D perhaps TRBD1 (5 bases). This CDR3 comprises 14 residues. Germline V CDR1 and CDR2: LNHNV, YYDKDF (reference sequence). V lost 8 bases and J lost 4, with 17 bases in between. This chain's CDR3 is CATRPDSLIYGYTF. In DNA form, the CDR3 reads TGTGCCACCCGTCCCGACAGTCTGATCTATGGCTACACCTTC.

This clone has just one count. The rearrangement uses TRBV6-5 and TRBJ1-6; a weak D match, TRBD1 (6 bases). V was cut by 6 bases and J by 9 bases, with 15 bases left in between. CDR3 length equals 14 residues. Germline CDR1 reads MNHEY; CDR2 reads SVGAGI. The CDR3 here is CASRPDSQPSPLHF. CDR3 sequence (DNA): TGTGCCAGCAGACCGGACAGTCAGCCTTCACCCCTCCACTTT.

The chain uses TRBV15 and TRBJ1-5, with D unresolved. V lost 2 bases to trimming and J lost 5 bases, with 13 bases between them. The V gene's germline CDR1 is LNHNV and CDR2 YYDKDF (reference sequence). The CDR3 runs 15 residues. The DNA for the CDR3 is TGTGCCACCAGCAGATCGACGGCAGCTGATCAGCCCCAGCATTTT. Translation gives CATSRSTAADQPQHF.

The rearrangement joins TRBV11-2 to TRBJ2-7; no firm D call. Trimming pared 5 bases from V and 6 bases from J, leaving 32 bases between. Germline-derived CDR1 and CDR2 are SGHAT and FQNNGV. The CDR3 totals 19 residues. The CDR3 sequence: CASSPSEFKRAPYPLEQYV. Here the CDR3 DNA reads TGTGCCAGCAGCCCCTCGGAATTTAAACGTGCCCCCTACCCCCTCGAGCAGTACGTC.

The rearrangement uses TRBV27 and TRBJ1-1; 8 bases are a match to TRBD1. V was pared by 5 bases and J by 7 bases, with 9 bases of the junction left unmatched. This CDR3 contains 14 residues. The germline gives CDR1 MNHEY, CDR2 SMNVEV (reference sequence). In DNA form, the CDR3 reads TGTGCCAGCAGTACGGGACAGGAGACACATGAAGCTTTCTTT. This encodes CASSTGQETHEAFF.

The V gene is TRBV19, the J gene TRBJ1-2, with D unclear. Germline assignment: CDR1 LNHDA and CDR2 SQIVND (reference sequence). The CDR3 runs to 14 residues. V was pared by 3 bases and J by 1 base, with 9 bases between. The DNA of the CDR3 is TGTGCCAGTAGTATCCCGGGCTATAACTATGGCTACACCTTC. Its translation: CASSIPGYNYGYTF.

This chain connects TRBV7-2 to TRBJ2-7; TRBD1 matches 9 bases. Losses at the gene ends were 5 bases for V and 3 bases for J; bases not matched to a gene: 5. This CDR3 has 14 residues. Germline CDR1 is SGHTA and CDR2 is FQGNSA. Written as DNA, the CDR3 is TGTGCCAGCAGCCGGGGGACAGGGATCTACGAGCAGTACGTC. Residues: CASSRGTGIYEQYV.

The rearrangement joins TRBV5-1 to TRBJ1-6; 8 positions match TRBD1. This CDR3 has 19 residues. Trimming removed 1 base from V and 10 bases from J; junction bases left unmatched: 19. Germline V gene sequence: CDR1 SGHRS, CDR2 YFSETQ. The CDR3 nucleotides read TGCGCCAGCAGCTTGTCCGGACAGGGAAATATCGGGCCGCGGTCACCCCTCCACTTT. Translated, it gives CASSLSGQGNIGPRSPLHF.